This entry lists 13 T cell receptor beta chains sequenced from one sample in a study of beta chain features in type 1 diabetes. Study outcomes and limitations: Shortening that was moderate but significant affected the TCRB CDR3s of Type 1 diabetes patients in all four CD4+ subsets.

For these receptors, no antigen is known. Expressed TCRB transcripts were sequenced because the isolated RNA had all been reverse transcribed beforehand. Sequenced by immunoSEQ multiplex PCR; TCRdb stores in-frame clones only, minus some. The sample has some 15,000 clones; about three quarters are singletons. Material for sequencing was stem cell memory CD4+ T cells from blood. The source is a man aged 25 to 40 with type 1 diabetes.

This clone was counted between two and nine times. The chain combines TRBV27 with TRBJ2-2, with 8 bases lining up with TRBD1. CDR1 MNHEY and CDR2 SMNVEV come from the germline V gene (reference sequence). The CDR3 sequence is 15 residues long. J gave up 4 bases and V 4 bases, and 5 bases lay outside the gene matches. In DNA form, the CDR3 reads TGTGCCAGCAGTTCCCGCGGACAGGGCACCGGGGAGCTGTTTTTT. As protein: CASSSRGQGTGELFF.

The chain has TRBV2 and TRBJ2-1, with TRBD1 identical over 7 bases. J gave up 7 bases and V 6 bases, and 12 bases lay outside the gene matches. CDR1 SNHLY and CDR2 FYNNEI come from the germline V gene. The length of the CDR3 is 15 residues. The CDR3 loop is CASRGDRAAANEQFF. CDR3 nucleotide sequence: TGTGCCAGCAGGGGCGACAGGGCCGCTGCGAATGAGCAGTTCTTC.

The chain joins TRBV5-6 to TRBJ1-5; D call uncertain. Germline CDR1 SGHDT, CDR2 YYEEEE. V was trimmed by 5 bases and J by 0 bases, leaving 9 bases between them. The CDR3 contains 14 residues. This chain's CDR3 is CASRRTASNQPQHF. In DNA form, the CDR3 reads TGTGCCAGCAGACGGACTGCTAGCAATCAGCCCCAGCATTTT.

The chain is built from TRBV7-8 and TRBJ2-3; D is undetermined. Germline values: CDR1 SGHVS, CDR2 FQNEAQ. The CDR3 has 16 amino acids. The ends were cut back, 5 bases at V and 1 base at J, with 16 bases in the middle. Here the CDR3 DNA reads TGTGCCAGCAGCCGTCTAGTACCCAGAGGCACAGATACGCAGTATTTT. It is translated as CASSRLVPRGTDTQYF.

The gene calls are TRBV27 and TRBJ1-5; TRBD1 matches at 7 bases. V trimming: 5 bases; J trimming: 3 bases; junction bases outside the gene matches: 10. Germline CDR1 is MNHEY and CDR2 is SMNVEV (reference sequence). The CDR3 is 16 amino acids. CDR3 in DNA: TGTGCCAGCAGTAAGACAGGGTCCGGGTTCAATCAGCCCCAGCATTTT. It specifies CASSKTGSGFNQPQHF.

This clone is a singleton in its sample. The chain is built from TRBV18 and TRBJ1-1; a possible D gene is TRBD1 (5 bases). Trimming cost V 3 bases and J 4 bases, with 12 bases left between them. The germline CDR1 and CDR2 sequences are KGHSH and LQKENI. The CDR3 consists of 14 residues. CDR3 DNA: TGTGCCAGCTCACCGCGGGGGGGATTCACTGAAGCTTTCTTT. As protein: CASSPRGGFTEAFF.

V gene TRBV7-9 combines with J gene TRBJ2-7; 7 bases fit TRBD1. Germline trimming cut 5 bases from V and 6 bases from J; bases unmatched to any gene: 10. This CDR3 region has 14 residues. Germline CDR1 and CDR2: SEHNR and FQNEAQ (reference sequence). CDR3 bases: TGTGCCAGCAGCCGTGGGACAGTCATCGGCGAGCAGTACTTC. Its translation: CASSRGTVIGEQYF.

The chain combines TRBV9 with TRBJ1-2; D not certain. The CDR3 runs 13 residues. V dropped 0 bases and J dropped 1 base, with 4 bases sitting between them. Germline V gene lookup returns CDR1 SGDLS and CDR2 YYNGEE. The CDR3 DNA reads TGTGCCAGCAGCGTAGATCGTAACTATGGCTACACCTTC. This codes for CASSVDRNYGYTF.

The chain recombines TRBV6-1 with TRBJ2-3; D gene ambiguous. Germline V CDR1 and CDR2: MNHNS, SASEGT. The CDR3 loop spans 14 amino acids. Trimming pared 7 bases from V and 0 bases from J, leaving 11 bases between. CDR3 residues: CASKVLISTDTQYF. In nucleotides, the CDR3 is TGTGCCAGCAAAGTGCTAATAAGCACAGATACGCAGTATTTT.

V and J are TRBV19 and TRBJ2-3, with 11 nucleotides matching TRBD1. Germline CDR1 and CDR2: LNHDA and SQIVND (reference sequence). The length of the CDR3 is 17 residues. V gave up 4 bases and J gave up 1 base; unmatched junction bases: 7. CDR3 DNA: TGTGCCAGTAGTACCCGGACAGGGGGCGCCGGCACAGATACGCAGTATTTT. Its translation: CASSTRTGGAGTDTQYF.

The CDR3 bases are TGTGCCAGCACCCCAGGGAGGGGGGTTAGGTACAATGAGCAGTTCTTC. This sequence encodes CASTPGRGVRYNEQFF. The chain is built from TRBV7-9 and TRBJ2-1, with D possibly being TRBD2 (7 bases). The length of the CDR3 is 16 residues. Germline assignment: CDR1 SEHNR and CDR2 FQNEAQ (reference sequence). Trimming removed 7 bases at V and 4 bases at J, with 20 bases between.

CDR3 sequence reads: CASSLRQGSSEQYF. CDR3 nucleotides: TGTGCCAGCAGCTTACGACAGGGTTCTTCCGAGCAGTACTTC. The J gene is TRBJ2-7, the V gene TRBV7-9; TRBD1 agrees at 7 bases. This CDR3 comprises 14 residues. The germline V gene encodes CDR1 SEHNR and CDR2 FQNEAQ (reference sequence). After removal of 2 bases from V and 6 bases from J, the junction contained 7 bases not matched to a gene.

The chain has TRBV7-3 and TRBJ1-2; D uncertain. The CDR3 covers 13 residues. The germline V gene encodes CDR1 SGHTA and CDR2 FQGTGA. The germline V and J ends were trimmed by 4 bases and 5 bases, with 11 bases remaining between them. CDR3 in amino acids: CASSSGPGYGYTF. The CDR3 bases are TGTGCCAGCAGCTCCGGACCGGGATATGGCTACACCTTC.